Below, 23 T cell receptor beta chains from the same sample are listed, as sequenced in a study of blood T cell repertoires in COVID-19. The data were produced by immunoSEQ multiplex PCR, yet TCRdb's version contains in-frame clones alone and is incomplete. The sample lists 120,000 to 150,000 clones; 80% were seen once. The material sequenced was peripheral blood. The receptors were gathered from a man in his fifties or sixties with active or convalescent COVID-19.

This chain links TRBV27 with TRBJ2-1; 8 bases are a match to TRBD1. Germline-derived CDR1 and CDR2 are MNHEY and SMNVEV (reference sequence). The CDR3 runs 17 residues. The ends lost 8 bases at V and 4 bases at J; junction bases unmatched: 16. The CDR3 sequence is CASCCSLGTGGYNEQFF. DNA of the CDR3: TGTGCCAGCTGTTGCTCCCTGGGGACAGGAGGATACAATGAGCAGTTCTTC.

This sequence joins TRBV4-1 and TRBJ1-4; the D is unclear. CDR1 is MGHRA and CDR2 is YSYEKL in the germline V gene. The CDR3 length is 16 residues. Trimming removed 0 bases from V and 4 bases from J, with 12 bases in between. CDR3 sequence (DNA): TGCGCCAGCAGCCAAGATTACCGGTACTTTAATGAAAAACTGTTTTTT. Translating gives CASSQDYRYFNEKLFF.

The chain employs TRBV4-3 and TRBJ1-3; 9 bases match TRBD1. Germline values: CDR1 LGHNA, CDR2 YSLEER. V shed 3 bases, J shed 0 bases, and the junction held 3 bases outside the gene matches. The CDR3 extends over 16 amino acids. The CDR3 loop reads CASSQDRGVSGNTIYF. The CDR3 DNA follows: TGCGCCAGCAGCCAGGACAGGGGAGTCTCTGGAAACACCATATATTTT.

V usage is TRBV30 and J usage is TRBJ2-5; TRBD2 agrees at 9 bases. The J segment lost 2 bases and the V segment lost 3 bases, leaving 10 bases of the junction unmatched. Germline V CDR1 and CDR2: GTSNPN, SVGIG (reference sequence). The CDR3 covers 16 residues. Here the CDR3 reads CAWRGGLARWQETQYF. In nucleotides, the CDR3 is TGTGCCTGGAGAGGGGGACTAGCTAGGTGGCAAGAGACCCAGTACTTC.

The chain joins TRBV28 to TRBJ2-6; D gene unclear. This CDR3 contains 13 residues. V was trimmed by 9 bases and J by 2 bases, leaving 8 bases between them. The germline V gene has CDR1 MDHEN and CDR2 SYDVKM. The CDR3 DNA reads TGTGCCAGTGTAAACACTGGGGCCAACGTCCTGACTTTC. It specifies CASVNTGANVLTF.

This clone was seen a few times. The J gene is TRBJ2-1, the V gene TRBV6-6, with TRBD2 matching 9 bases. Germline assignment: CDR1 MNHNY and CDR2 SVGAGI (reference sequence). The CDR3 runs 15 residues. The ends lost 2 bases at V and 11 bases at J; junction bases unmatched: 10. Here the CDR3 reads CASSYDASGIAKQFF. The CDR3 nucleotides read TGTGCCAGCAGTTACGATGCTAGCGGGATTGCTAAGCAGTTCTTC.

This clone was detected a few times. The genes are TRBV24-1 and TRBJ1-4, with a tentative D call TRBD1 (5 bases). The CDR3 covers 14 residues. V was trimmed by 4 bases and J by 5 bases, leaving 10 bases between them. Germline V gene lookup returns CDR1 KGHDR and CDR2 SFDVKD. CDR3 sequence reads: CATSEEGSNEKLFF. The CDR3 DNA sequence: TGTGCCACCAGTGAGGAGGGGTCGAATGAAAAACTGTTTTTT.

V is TRBV19 and J is TRBJ1-5; the match to TRBD1 covers 10 bases. V was pared by 10 bases and J by 4 bases, with 4 bases of the junction left unmatched. The CDR3 runs 13 residues. CDR1 and CDR2 from the germline V gene are LNHDA and SQIVND (reference sequence). DNA for the CDR3: TGTGCCACCCTGGACAGGGGGAATCAGCCCCAGCATTTT. This encodes CATLDRGNQPQHF.

The genes are TRBV29-1 and TRBJ1-4; D call uncertain. Germline assignment: CDR1 SQVTM and CDR2 ANQGSEA. The CDR3 contains 15 residues. V was shortened by 0 bases and J by 8 bases, with 16 bases between the two germline ends. CDR3 coding DNA: TGCAGCGTTGAAGACGACGTCGGGAGTAGAGAAAAACTGTTTTTT. This translates into CSVEDDVGSREKLFF.

The chain couples TRBV6-5 to TRBJ2-7; possibly TRBD1 for D (5 bases). Germline loops: CDR1 MNHEY, CDR2 SVGAGI. V was trimmed by 7 bases and J by 2 bases, leaving 9 bases between them. This CDR3 is built from 12 residues. CDR3 loop: CASKGQTYEQYF. In nucleotides, the CDR3 is TGTGCCAGCAAAGGACAAACCTACGAGCAGTACTTC.

The rearrangement links TRBV28 to TRBJ1-1, with 11 bases identical to TRBD1. Germline loops: CDR1 MDHEN, CDR2 SYDVKM. The V segment lost 4 bases and the J segment 2 bases; nucleotides outside the gene matches: 3. This CDR3 has 15 residues. DNA of the CDR3: TGTGCCAGCAGTTCCCGGACAGGGGGCAACACTGAAGCTTTCTTT. The encoded protein is CASSSRTGGNTEAFF.

The chain combines TRBV27 with TRBJ2-3, with D unclear. The germline V gene encodes CDR1 MNHEY and CDR2 SMNVEV (reference sequence). V was clipped by 3 bases and J by 3 bases, with 7 bases between them. CDR3 size: 13 residues. In DNA, the CDR3 is TGTGCCAGCAGTTTGCAGGTTACAGATACGCAGTATTTT. Its protein is CASSLQVTDTQYF.

The rearrangement links TRBV27 to TRBJ1-2; weak D call: TRBD1 (6 bases). The V end lost 3 bases, the J end lost 7 bases, and 12 bases lay between the germline ends. The CDR3 runs 13 residues. The germline V gene encodes CDR1 MNHEY and CDR2 SMNVEV (reference sequence). The CDR3 region is CASSFYRAAGYTF. Here the CDR3 DNA reads TGTGCCAGCAGTTTTTACAGGGCTGCTGGCTACACCTTC.

The V and J genes are TRBV7-9 and TRBJ1-6, with 7 bases identical to TRBD1. CDR1 is SEHNR, CDR2 FQNEAQ, per germline (reference sequence). V gave up 4 bases and J gave up 10 bases; unmatched junction bases: 7. CDR3 length equals 14 residues. CDR3 coding DNA: TGTGCCAGCAGCTCTAGGGGGCCGGACTCACCCCTCCACTTT. It encodes CASSSRGPDSPLHF.

This clone showed up just a few times. The chain has TRBV10-3 and TRBJ2-6; D remains ambiguous. The V end lost 10 bases, the J end lost 0 bases, and 7 bases lay between the germline ends. The CDR3 is 13 residues long. Germline CDR1 and CDR2: ENHRY and SYGVKD. The CDR3 DNA reads as TGTGCCAGCTATTCCTCTGGGGCCAACGTCCTGACTTTC. Its protein product is CASYSSGANVLTF.

DNA for the CDR3: TGTGCCAGCAGCCAAGAGGGACTAGCGGGACCCTACAATGAGCAGTTCTTC. Translating it yields CASSQEGLAGPYNEQFF. The V and J genes are TRBV3-1 (or the pseudogene TRBV3-2) and TRBJ2-1; the match to TRBD2 covers 13 bases. Trimming at V came to 0 bases and at J to 2 bases, leaving 1 base not matched to a gene. Germline V gene sequence: CDR1 LGHDT, CDR2 YNNKEL (reference sequence). The CDR3 covers 17 residues.

This clone appeared a few times. This rearrangement joins TRBV2 to TRBJ2-7; D is ambiguous. This CDR3 has 14 amino acids. V was pared by 6 bases and J by 0 bases, with 12 bases between. CDR1 is SNHLY, CDR2 FYNNEI, per germline. The CDR3 coding sequence is TGTGCCAGCAGGTCAAGCAGGTTCTCCTACGAGCAGTACTTC. Encoded protein: CASRSSRFSYEQYF.

V gene TRBV6-4 combines with J gene TRBJ2-1; the match to TRBD1 covers 9 bases. The CDR3 loop spans 15 amino acids. Per the germline V gene, CDR1 is MRHNA and CDR2 is SNTAGT. V was clipped by 6 bases and J by 1 base; unmatched bases: 4. In DNA form, the CDR3 reads TGTGCCAGCAGACCACAGGGGGCTTCCTACAATGAGCAGTTCTTC. Amino acid sequence: CASRPQGASYNEQFF.

The chain couples TRBV7-8 to TRBJ1-1; 9 bases line up with TRBD1. Germline CDR1 SGHVS, CDR2 FQNEAQ. The CDR3 has 17 amino acids. The V gene end was trimmed by 0 bases and the J gene end by 0 bases; junction bases not matched to a gene: 5. CDR3 DNA sequence: TGTGCCAGCAGCTTAGCACAGGGGGCGATCATGAACACTGAAGCTTTCTTT. Its protein product is CASSLAQGAIMNTEAFF.

V gene TRBV5-1 combines with J gene TRBJ2-5; D possibly corresponds to TRBD2 (5 bases). The V gene lost 5 bases and the J gene lost 5 bases, with 7 bases spanning the gap. The germline CDR1 and CDR2 sequences are SGHRS and YFSETQ. The CDR3 runs 11 residues. The CDR3 is CASSRRETQYF. The CDR3 region has the DNA TGCGCCAGCAGTAGGAGGGAGACCCAGTACTTC.

This clone appeared a few times. The rearrangement uses TRBV5-1 and TRBJ1-6; the D gene is possibly TRBD1 (5 bases). The V gene's germline CDR1 is SGHRS and CDR2 YFSETQ. V lost 2 bases and J lost 1, with 13 bases in between. The CDR3 has 17 amino acids. This CDR3 is CASSLGSGSSYNSPLHF. The CDR3 bases are TGCGCCAGCAGCTTAGGGTCAGGGTCGTCCTATAATTCACCCCTCCACTTT.

The chain uses TRBV27 and TRBJ1-5; D remains unclear. Germline values: CDR1 MNHEY, CDR2 SMNVEV (reference sequence). V gave up 7 bases and J gave up 0 bases, with 25 bases separating them. The CDR3 is made up of 19 amino acids. In DNA, the CDR3 is TGTGCCAGCACCTCTGGAGGCACCCCAAGGAGGTATAGCAATCAGCCCCAGCATTTT. Amino acid sequence: CASTSGGTPRRYSNQPQHF.

CDR3 sequence: CASSHSGLAKDEQYF. The CDR3 DNA sequence: TGTGCCAGCAGCCACTCCGGACTAGCGAAGGACGAGCAGTACTTC. The rearrangement uses TRBV7-9 and TRBJ2-7; 9 positions agree with TRBD2. This CDR3 has 15 amino acids. Germline V gene lookup returns CDR1 SEHNR and CDR2 FQNEAQ (reference sequence). The V segment lost 5 bases and the J segment 5 bases; nucleotides outside the gene matches: 10.